This record concerns one T cell receptor beta chain sequence. The sample belongs to a study of patients and donors after allogeneic stem cell transplantation. TCRdb reanalysed the RT-PCR reads using MiXCR and keeps one entry per CDR3 protein. The sample holds about 74,000 distinct CDR3 sequences; around 27% are singletons and the top ten take less than 30%. Trimming took 4 bases from V and 1 from J, leaving 19 bases between them. The CDR3 is made up of 17 amino acids. Per the germline V gene, CDR1 is SGHVS and CDR2 is FQNEAQ. The chain links TRBV7-8 to TRBJ1-1, with D perhaps matching TRBD1 (5 bases). Sequencing input: blood, either unsorted or a sorted T cell fraction (not recorded which). This TCR derives from a human donor who was either an allogeneic HSCT recipient or a stem cell or donor lymphocyte infusion donor (not recorded which). It is not recorded whose cells these are; they may come from a transplant donor. CDR3 coding DNA: TGTGCCAGCAGCTGGTTCGGGGGTAGTTTCGGGAACACTGAAGCTTTCTTT. It codes for CASSWFGGSFGNTEAFF.